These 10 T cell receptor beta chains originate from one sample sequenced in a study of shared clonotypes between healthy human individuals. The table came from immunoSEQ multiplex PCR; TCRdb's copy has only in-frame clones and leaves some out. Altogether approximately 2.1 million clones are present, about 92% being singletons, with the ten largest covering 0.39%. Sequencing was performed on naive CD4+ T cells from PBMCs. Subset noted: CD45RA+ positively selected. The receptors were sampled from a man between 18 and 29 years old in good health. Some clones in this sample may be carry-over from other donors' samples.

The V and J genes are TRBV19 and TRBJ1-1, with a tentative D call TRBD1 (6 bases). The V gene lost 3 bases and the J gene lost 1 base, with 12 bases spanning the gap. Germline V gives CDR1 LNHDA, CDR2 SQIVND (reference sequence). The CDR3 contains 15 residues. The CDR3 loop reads CASSIHEGGNTEAFF. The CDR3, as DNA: TGTGCCAGTAGTATCCATGAAGGGGGGAACACTGAAGCTTTCTTT. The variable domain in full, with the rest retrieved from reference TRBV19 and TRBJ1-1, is DGGITQSPKYLFRKEGQNVTLSCEQNLNHDAMYWYRQDPGQGLRLIYYSQIVNDFQKGDIAEGYSVSREKKESFPLTVTSAQKNPTAFYLCASSIHEGGNTEAFFGQGTRLTVV.

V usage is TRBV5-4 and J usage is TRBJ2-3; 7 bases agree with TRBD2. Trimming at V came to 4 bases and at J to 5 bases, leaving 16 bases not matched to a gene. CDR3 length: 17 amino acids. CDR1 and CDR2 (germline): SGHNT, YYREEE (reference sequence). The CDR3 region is CASSAGRWEGRRDTQYF. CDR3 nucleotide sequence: TGTGCCAGCAGCGCGGGGCGGTGGGAGGGCCGTCGAGATACGCAGTATTTT.

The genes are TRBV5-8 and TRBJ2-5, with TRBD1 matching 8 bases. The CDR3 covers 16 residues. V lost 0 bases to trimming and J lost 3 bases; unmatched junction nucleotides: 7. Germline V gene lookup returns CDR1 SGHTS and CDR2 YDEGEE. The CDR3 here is CASSLGPDRGKETQYF. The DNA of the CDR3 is TGTGCCAGCAGCTTGGGGCCTGACAGGGGAAAAGAGACCCAGTACTTC.

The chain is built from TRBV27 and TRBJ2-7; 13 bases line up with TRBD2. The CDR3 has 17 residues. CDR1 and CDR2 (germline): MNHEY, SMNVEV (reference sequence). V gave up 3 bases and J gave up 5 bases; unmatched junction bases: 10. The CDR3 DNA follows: TGTGCCAGCAGTTTCCTTCAACTAGCGGGAGGGTACCACGAGCAGTACTTC. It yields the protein CASSFLQLAGGYHEQYF.

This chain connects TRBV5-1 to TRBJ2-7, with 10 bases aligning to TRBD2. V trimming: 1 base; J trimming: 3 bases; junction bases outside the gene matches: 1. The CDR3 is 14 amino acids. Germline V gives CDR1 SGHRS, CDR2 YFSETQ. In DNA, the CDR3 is TGCGCCAGCAGCTTGCGGACTAGCGGCTACGAGCAGTACTTC. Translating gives CASSLRTSGYEQYF.

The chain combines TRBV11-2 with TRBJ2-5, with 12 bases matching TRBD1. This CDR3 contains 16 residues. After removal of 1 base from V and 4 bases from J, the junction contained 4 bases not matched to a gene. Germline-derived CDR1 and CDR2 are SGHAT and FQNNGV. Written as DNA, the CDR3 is TGTGCCAGCAGCTTAGTGGGGACAGGGGGCCGAGAGACCCAGTACTTC. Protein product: CASSLVGTGGRETQYF.

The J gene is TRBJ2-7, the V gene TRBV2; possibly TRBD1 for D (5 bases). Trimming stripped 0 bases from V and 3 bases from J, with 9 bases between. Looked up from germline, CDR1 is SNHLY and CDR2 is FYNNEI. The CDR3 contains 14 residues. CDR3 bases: TGTGCCAGCAGTGAAGCTGGGCAGGGCTACGAGCAGTACTTC. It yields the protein CASSEAGQGYEQYF.

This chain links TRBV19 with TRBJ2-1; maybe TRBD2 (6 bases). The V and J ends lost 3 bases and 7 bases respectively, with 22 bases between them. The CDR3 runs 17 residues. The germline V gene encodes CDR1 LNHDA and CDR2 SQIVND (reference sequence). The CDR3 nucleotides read TGTGCCAGTAGTATCGGACTAACTAGACTACCCGGGAATGAGCAGTTCTTC. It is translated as CASSIGLTRLPGNEQFF. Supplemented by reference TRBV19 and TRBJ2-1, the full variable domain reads DGGITQSPKYLFRKEGQNVTLSCEQNLNHDAMYWYRQDPGQGLRLIYYSQIVNDFQKGDIAEGYSVSREKKESFPLTVTSAQKNPTAFYLCASSIGLTRLPGNEQFFGPGTRLTVL.

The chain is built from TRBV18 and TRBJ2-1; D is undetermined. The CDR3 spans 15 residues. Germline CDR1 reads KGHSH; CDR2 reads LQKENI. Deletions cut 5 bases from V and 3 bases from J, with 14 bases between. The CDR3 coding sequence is TGTGCCAGCTCAAAAGACCTGGGGTACTACAATGAGCAGTTCTTC. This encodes CASSKDLGYYNEQFF.

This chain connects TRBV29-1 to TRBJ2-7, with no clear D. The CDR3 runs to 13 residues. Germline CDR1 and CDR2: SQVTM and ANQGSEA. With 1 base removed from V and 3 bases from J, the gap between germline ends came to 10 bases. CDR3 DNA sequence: TGCAGCGTTGAAGTAGCACCCCTCTACGAGCAGTACTTC. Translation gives CSVEVAPLYEQYF.